Listed here are 17 T cell receptor beta chains from one sample, sequenced in a study of cytomegalovirus exposure and HLA in healthy donors. It was with 60 Vbeta and 13 Jbeta primers that the PCR ran. Only in-frame clones appear in the TCRdb table, and some are missing; sequencing was by immunoSEQ multiplex PCR. The sample lists 200,000 to 250,000 clones, over 70% occurring once. Input material: PBMCs. These receptors were collected from a woman in her sixties or seventies in good health and CMV-seropositive.

The CDR3 DNA sequence: TGCAGCGTTGGAAGCGGAACTAGCACAGATACGCAGTATTTT. This translates into CSVGSGTSTDTQYF. This chain connects TRBV29-1 to TRBJ2-3; possible D gene TRBD2, 5 bases. Germline values: CDR1 SQVTM, CDR2 ANQGSEA. The V end lost 4 bases, the J end lost 0 bases, and 11 bases lay between the germline ends. This CDR3 is 14 amino acids long.

The chain couples TRBV5-1 to TRBJ2-3, with D maybe TRBD2 (7 bases). Trimming took off 3 bases at V and 2 bases at J, with 16 bases between the two ends. This CDR3 comprises 16 residues. From germline, CDR1 is SGHRS and CDR2 YFSETQ. CDR3 sequence (DNA): TGCGCCAGCAGCTGGGGGGGGGCCCCCTTCACAGATACGCAGTATTTT. This sequence encodes CASSWGGAPFTDTQYF.

The V gene is TRBV5-1, the J gene TRBJ1-4, with D possibly matching TRBD1 (6 bases). The CDR3 spans 14 residues. Germline-derived CDR1 and CDR2 are SGHRS and YFSETQ. Trimming stripped 0 bases from V and 10 bases from J, with 13 bases between. For the CDR3, the DNA is TGCGCCAGCAGCTTGGAACAGGGTCAGGGAAAACTGTTTTTT. It specifies CASSLEQGQGKLFF.

The rearrangement uses TRBV5-1 and TRBJ2-2; D possibly corresponds to TRBD1 (7 bases). V was pared by 0 bases and J by 6 bases, with 15 bases between. CDR1 is SGHRS, CDR2 YFSETQ, per germline. There are 16 residues in the CDR3. Written as DNA, the CDR3 is TGCGCCAGCAGCTTGGCGGCAGGGGGGAATCCCGGGGAGCTGTTTTTT. Its translation is CASSLAAGGNPGELFF.

This clone was recorded a few times. The CDR3 nucleotides read TGTGCCTGGAGTCCAACTAGCTACAAGGGCACCGGGGAGCTGTTTTTT. This gives the protein CAWSPTSYKGTGELFF. This rearrangement joins TRBV30 to TRBJ2-2; D may be TRBD2 (6 bases). V shed 2 bases and J shed 4 bases, with 17 bases lying between them. The CDR3 runs 16 residues. Germline-derived CDR1 and CDR2 are GTSNPN and SVGIG (reference sequence).

This clone was counted a few times. The rearrangement links TRBV7-6 to TRBJ1-4, with D possibly matching TRBD1 (6 bases). The V end was cut by 5 bases, the J end by 6 bases, with 16 bases between. CDR3 size: 15 residues. CDR1 is SGHVS, CDR2 FNYEAQ, per germline. The CDR3 DNA sequence: TGTGCCAGCAGCCCCTTGTTGGGGGCTGATGAAAAACTGTTTTTT. Translation gives CASSPLLGADEKLFF.

In DNA, the CDR3 is TGCGCCAGCAGTGAGGAGGATGGCGGGGCAGATACGCAGTATTTT. As protein: CASSEEDGGADTQYF. V gene TRBV10-1 combines with J gene TRBJ2-3; D possibly corresponds to TRBD2 (6 bases). V was shortened by 2 bases and J by 4 bases, with 13 bases between the two germline ends. The CDR3 sequence is 15 residues long. Germline V gene sequence: CDR1 WNHNN, CDR2 SYGVQD (reference sequence).

The CDR3 DNA reads as TGTGCCAGCAGCTACTTCTCAGGCAGCACCTACGAGCAGTACTTC. The encoded protein is CASSYFSGSTYEQYF. The genes are TRBV5-6 and TRBJ2-7, with unresolved D. Trimming took off 3 bases at V and 2 bases at J, with 15 bases between the two ends. This CDR3 spans 15 amino acids. Germline loops: CDR1 SGHDT, CDR2 YYEEEE.

The chain recombines TRBV10-3 with TRBJ2-7; 11 bases are a match to TRBD1. CDR3 length: 15 amino acids. CDR1 is ENHRY and CDR2 is SYGVKD in the germline V gene. J was trimmed by 2 bases and V by 4 bases; bases with no gene match: 4. The CDR3 bases are TGTGCCATCAGTGCGGGGACAGGGGGGGCCTACGAGCAGTACTTC. Translation gives CAISAGTGGAYEQYF.

V usage is TRBV5-1 and J usage is TRBJ2-5; TRBD1 might be the D (6 bases). The ends were cut back, 5 bases at V and 4 bases at J, with 21 bases in the middle. The CDR3 is 16 residues long. Germline-derived CDR1 and CDR2 are SGHRS and YFSETQ. The CDR3 DNA follows: TGCGCCAGCAGATCCACCTCAGGGGATGACGGAGAGACCCAGTACTTC. It is translated as CASRSTSGDDGETQYF.

The chain is built from TRBV7-9 and TRBJ2-4; 7 positions agree with TRBD2. The ends lost 5 bases at V and 7 bases at J; junction bases unmatched: 5. The CDR3 is made up of 13 amino acids. Germline V CDR1 and CDR2: SEHNR, FQNEAQ (reference sequence). The CDR3 spells CASSPAGDNIQYF. In nucleotides, the CDR3 is TGTGCCAGCAGCCCCGCGGGGGATAACATTCAGTACTTC.

This clone occurred once. V and J are TRBV5-4 and TRBJ2-7; 10 bases agree with TRBD1. The CDR3 totals 15 residues. The germline V gene encodes CDR1 SGHNT and CDR2 YYREEE (reference sequence). The V segment lost 4 bases and the J segment 4 bases; nucleotides outside the gene matches: 8. Here the CDR3 DNA reads TGTGCCAGCAGCCCGAGGGGACAGGGGCCTTACGAGCAGTACTTC. Amino acids: CASSPRGQGPYEQYF.

This chain uses TRBV15 with TRBJ2-5; 7 bases line up with TRBD1. The CDR3 is 14 residues long. Germline CDR1 LNHNV, CDR2 YYDKDF (reference sequence). V was pared by 5 bases and J by 5 bases, with 8 bases of the junction left unmatched. For the CDR3, the DNA is TGTGCCACCAGCTGGACAGGCCCCTGGGAGACCCAGTACTTC. Protein: CATSWTGPWETQYF. Looking up the rest from reference TRBV15 and TRBJ2-5 gives the full variable domain: DAMVIQNPRYQVTQFGKPVTLSCSQTLNHNVMYWYQQKSSQAPKLLFHYYDKDFNNEADTPDNFQSRRPNTSFCFLDIRSPGLGDTAMYLCATSWTGPWETQYFGPGTRLLVL.

Only one count was recorded for this clone. The chain combines TRBV9 with TRBJ2-1; the match to TRBD2 covers 12 bases. Looked up from germline, CDR1 is SGDLS and CDR2 is YYNGEE. CDR3 size: 20 residues. V shed 0 bases, J shed 8 bases, and the junction held 18 bases outside the gene matches. The CDR3 bases are TGTGCCAGCAGCGTAGCTACGGGGCTAGCGGGGGGGCCTCGCGTTGATGAGCAGTTCTTC. Its translation: CASSVATGLAGGPRVDEQFF.

The V and J genes are TRBV10-3 and TRBJ2-2; 14 nucleotides match TRBD2. V dropped 10 bases and J dropped 9; count of bases not matched to a gene: 10. This CDR3 region has 15 residues. CDR1 ENHRY and CDR2 SYGVKD come from the germline V gene. CDR3 sequence (DNA): TGTGCCACCCGTAGGACTAGCGGGGGGCACCGGGAGCTGTTTTTT. It is translated as CATRRTSGGHRELFF.

V gene TRBV18 combines with J gene TRBJ1-1; D is perhaps TRBD1 (5 bases). The CDR3 runs to 14 residues. Germline CDR1 reads KGHSH; CDR2 reads LQKENI. The V and J ends lost 2 bases and 7 bases respectively, with 14 bases between them. The CDR3 DNA sequence: TGTGCCAGCTCACCAAGTGGTTTAGACAGTGAAGCTTTCTTT. Its translation: CASSPSGLDSEAFF. The full variable domain, rest sourced from reference TRBV18 and TRBJ1-1, is NAGVMQNPRHLVRRRGQEARLRCSPMKGHSHVYWYRQLPEEGLKFMVYLQKENIIDESGMPKERFSAEFPKEGPSILRIQQVVRGDSAAYFCASSPSGLDSEAFFGQGTRLTVV.

V is TRBV30 and J is TRBJ2-1; 8 bases agree with TRBD1. After removal of 4 bases from V and 12 bases from J, the junction contained 14 bases not matched to a gene. Germline V gene lookup returns CDR1 GTSNPN and CDR2 SVGIG (reference sequence). The CDR3 is made up of 14 amino acids. In DNA form, the CDR3 reads TGTGCCTGGACCTCCGGGACAGGAAGACCCTCGCAGTTCTTC. As protein: CAWTSGTGRPSQFF.